This T cell receptor (beta chain) was found in a study of beta chain features in type 1 diabetes. This clone was observed a few times. The antigen is undetermined. Investigators reverse transcribed all isolated RNA, so they sequenced expressed TCRB transcripts. The protocol was immunoSEQ multiplex PCR, while the TCRdb copy is restricted to in-frame clones and leaves out a portion. The sample includes nearly 350,000 clones, approximately 8.2% of them seen just once. V was trimmed by 6 bases and J by 1 base, leaving 3 bases between them. The CDR3 is 11 residues long. CDR1 and CDR2 from the germline V gene are SNHLY and FYNNEI. Study-wide results and limits: Naive, central memory and regulatory TCRB repertoires appeared more similar among patients than healthy donors. Diminished insertions and augmented deletions at VDJ junctions characterized type 1 diabetes patients.

Via the markers CD45RO/CCR7/CD25/CD127/CD95/CD27, stem cell-like memory, regulatory, central memory and naive CD4+ cells were sorted. This sequence joins TRBV2 and TRBJ1-1; no clear D gene. Source material: central memory CD4+ T cells from blood. This clonotype was sampled from a woman aged 18-29 years in good health. CDR3: CASRWNTEAFF. CDR3 bases: TGTGCCAGCAGGTGGAACACTGAAGCTTTCTTT.